Described below is a single TCR beta chain sequence and its context. What it binds is unknown. This specimen belongs to a study of siplizumab effects on memory and regulatory T cells. Approximately 10^5 TCR templates underwent assay in every sample. Profiled with immunoSEQ multiplex PCR; TCRdb holds only in-frame clones, not every one. Among 99,000 or so clones listed, about 94% were seen once. The CDR3 runs 16 residues. After removal of 6 bases from V and 6 bases from J, the junction contained 14 bases not matched to a gene. Germline CDR1 ENHRY, CDR2 SYGVKD. Study-wide findings and caveats: Sequences below about 10^-5 frequency were poorly captured, and few alloreactive clones mapped to unstimulated subsets. Mappable CD4+ clones that were alloreactive averaged about 63% Treg-derived with siplizumab versus approximately 25% in controls.

The receptor was isolated from a human donor in good health. The sequencing input was non-Treg CD4+ T cells sorted from blood. V and J are TRBV10-3 and TRBJ1-2; 9 bases line up with TRBD1. This CDR3 is CAIRRTGVDIVHGYTF. The CDR3 region has the DNA TGTGCCATCAGGAGGACAGGGGTGGATATTGTACATGGCTACACCTTC.